This T cell receptor beta chain was retrieved from a study of graft-versus-host responses after intestinal transplantation. About the study: Anti-thymocyte globulin induction was given to all recipients, followed by tacrolimus and steroids for 2 to 3 years.

General study findings and limits: Patients who carried graft-donor T cell macrochimerism also had high graft-versus-host to host-versus-graft clonal ratios in their allografts. Researchers found GvH clones in recipient marrow, and some showed up first in ileum or blood. Peak circulating GvH clone levels tracked with early post-transplant HvG declines.

In this sample, this clone turned up once. Antigen specificity is unknown. The data were produced by immunoSEQ multiplex PCR, yet TCRdb's version contains in-frame clones alone and is incomplete. The data contain more than 85,000 clones, around 93% of them singletons. The CDR3 is made up of 17 amino acids. V shed 0 bases, J shed 2 bases, and the junction held 10 bases outside the gene matches. CDR1 is SNHLY and CDR2 is FYNNEI in the germline V gene. The rearrangement uses TRBV2 and TRBJ2-7, with 7 bases aligning to TRBD1. The sequencing used unstimulated CD8+ T cells sorted from spleen or lymph node cells, collected before transplant. This TCR came from a human donor who was the organ donor for an intestinal transplant. The CDR3 spells CASSEATTGTEPYEQYF. CDR3 in DNA: TGTGCCAGCAGTGAAGCGACGACCGGGACAGAGCCCTACGAGCAGTACTTC.